The 6 T cell receptor beta chains below all came from one sample that was sequenced in a study of control samples from healthy donors and cancer patients. Assay: immunoSEQ multiplex PCR; the TCRdb copy retains only in-frame clones and omits some. Here the sample spans approximately 90,000 clones, around 89% being singletons. Sequencing used blood. The receptor source for this set is a woman between 70 and 85 years old in good health.

This clone was detected only a few times. The chain links TRBV10-1 to TRBJ2-2; D is unclear. The CDR3 has 13 amino acids. V was cut by 3 bases and J by 4 bases, with 6 bases left in between. Germline V gene sequence: CDR1 WNHNN, CDR2 SYGVQD (reference sequence). The CDR3 reads CASSEVSTGELFF. Written as DNA, the CDR3 is TGCGCCAGCAGTGAAGTATCCACCGGGGAGCTGTTTTTT.

In its sample, this clone was seen once. This chain links TRBV3-1 (or the pseudogene TRBV3-2) with TRBJ1-1, with D possibly TRBD1 on 5 matching bases. The CDR3 is 14 residues long. V lost 4 bases and J 1 base, leaving 10 bases between the germline ends. Germline V gene sequence: CDR1 LGHDT, CDR2 YNNKEL (reference sequence). The CDR3 coding sequence is TGTGCCAGCAGCCGAGGGACGGCGAACACTGAAGCTTTCTTT. The encoded protein is CASSRGTANTEAFF.

The rearrangement joins TRBV7-2 to TRBJ1-1; D not resolved. The germline V gene has CDR1 SGHTA and CDR2 FQGNSA. This CDR3 has 15 amino acids. Trimming removed 1 base from V and 4 bases from J, with 13 bases in between. In DNA, the CDR3 is TGTGCCAGCAGCTTAGATCTCCAGGTGGGCACTGAAGCTTTCTTT. Its protein is CASSLDLQVGTEAFF.

This rearrangement joins TRBV2 to TRBJ1-1; TRBD1 might be the D (6 bases). The CDR3 covers 13 residues. Trimming pared 3 bases from V and 6 bases from J, leaving 11 bases between. CDR1 is SNHLY, CDR2 FYNNEI, per germline. The DNA for the CDR3 is TGTGCCAGCAGTGAGGACAGAGACTCTGAAGCTTTCTTT. It translates to CASSEDRDSEAFF.

This clone was observed a handful of times. V gene TRBV18 combines with J gene TRBJ1-6; tentatively, D is TRBD1 (5 bases). The CDR3 runs to 14 residues. Looked up from germline, CDR1 is KGHSH and CDR2 is LQKENI. Trimming removed 1 base at V and 8 bases at J, with 9 bases between. CDR3: CASSPRGGDSPLHF. CDR3 nucleotide sequence: TGTGCCAGCTCACCACGGGGGGGGGATTCACCCCTCCACTTT.

The V gene is TRBV5-5, the J gene TRBJ2-7; D unclear. CDR1 is SGHKS, CDR2 YYEKEE, per germline (reference sequence). The germline V and J ends were trimmed by 1 base and 2 bases, with 10 bases remaining between them. The CDR3 extends over 14 amino acids. The CDR3 DNA reads TGTGCCAGCAGCTTGAACTTGAACACCTACGAGCAGTACTTC. Amino acid sequence: CASSLNLNTYEQYF. The variable domain in full, completed from reference TRBV5-5 and TRBJ2-7, reads DAGVTQSPTHLIKTRGQQVTLRCSPISGHKSVSWYQQVLGQGPQFIFQYYEKEERGRGNFPDRFSARQFPNYSSELNVNALLLGDSALYLCASSLNLNTYEQYFGPGTRLTVT.